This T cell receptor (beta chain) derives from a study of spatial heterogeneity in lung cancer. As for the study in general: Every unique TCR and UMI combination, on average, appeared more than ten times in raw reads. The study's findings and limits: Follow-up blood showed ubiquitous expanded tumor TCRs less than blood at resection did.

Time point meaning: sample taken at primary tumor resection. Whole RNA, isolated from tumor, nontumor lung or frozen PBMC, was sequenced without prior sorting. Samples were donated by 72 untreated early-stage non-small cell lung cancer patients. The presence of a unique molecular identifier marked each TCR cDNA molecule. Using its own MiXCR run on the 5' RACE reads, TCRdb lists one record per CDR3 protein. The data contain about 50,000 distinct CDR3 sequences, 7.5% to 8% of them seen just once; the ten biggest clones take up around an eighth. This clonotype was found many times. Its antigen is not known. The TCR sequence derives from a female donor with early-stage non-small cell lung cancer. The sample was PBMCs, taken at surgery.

The CDR3 is CASSRHRGRNQNTEAFF. The CDR3 bases are TGTGCCAGCAGCAGGCACAGGGGGCGAAATCAGAACACTGAAGCTTTCTTT. V gene TRBV4-2 combines with J gene TRBJ1-1, with 9 positions matching TRBD1. This CDR3 contains 17 residues. The V gene's germline CDR1 is LGHNA and CDR2 YNFKEQ. J was trimmed by 1 base and V by 5 bases; bases with no gene match: 11.